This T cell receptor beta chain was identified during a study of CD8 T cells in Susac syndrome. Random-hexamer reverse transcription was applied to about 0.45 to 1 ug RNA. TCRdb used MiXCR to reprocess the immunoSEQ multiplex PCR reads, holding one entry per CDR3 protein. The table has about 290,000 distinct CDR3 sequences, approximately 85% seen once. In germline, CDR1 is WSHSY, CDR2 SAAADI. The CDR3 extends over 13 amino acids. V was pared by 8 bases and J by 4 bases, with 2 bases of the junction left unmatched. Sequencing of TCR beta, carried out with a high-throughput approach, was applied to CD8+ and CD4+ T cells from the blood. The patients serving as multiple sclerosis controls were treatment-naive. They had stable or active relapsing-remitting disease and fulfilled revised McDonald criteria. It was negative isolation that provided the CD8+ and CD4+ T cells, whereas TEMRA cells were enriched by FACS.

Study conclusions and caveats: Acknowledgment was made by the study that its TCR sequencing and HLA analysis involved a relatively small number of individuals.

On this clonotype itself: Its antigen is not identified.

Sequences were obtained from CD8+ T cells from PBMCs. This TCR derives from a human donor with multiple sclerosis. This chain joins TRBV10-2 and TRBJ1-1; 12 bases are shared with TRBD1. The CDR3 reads CASGTGGVTEAFF. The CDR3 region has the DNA TGCGCCAGCGGGACAGGGGGCGTCACTGAAGCTTTCTTT.